These 20 T cell receptor beta chains were sequenced from one sample in a study of T cell responses to AZD1222 COVID-19 vaccine. Profiled with immunoSEQ multiplex PCR; TCRdb holds only in-frame clones, not every one. This table has 50,000 or so clones, roughly 90% appearing once. The specimen was peripheral blood, collected 28 days after the second AZD1222 dose. These receptors were taken from an adult who received the AZD1222 COVID-19 vaccine.

The chain links TRBV7-9 to TRBJ1-5; weak D call: TRBD1 (5 bases). In germline, CDR1 is SEHNR, CDR2 FQNEAQ (reference sequence). The V end was cut by 1 base, the J end by 0 bases, with 7 bases between. The CDR3 consists of 15 residues. The CDR3 coding sequence is TGTGCCAGCAGCTTAGGAGGGGTTAGCAATCAGCCCCAGCATTTT. It is translated as CASSLGGVSNQPQHF.

The chain employs TRBV5-8 and TRBJ1-2; TRBD1 matches at 10 bases. CDR3 length equals 15 residues. V trimming: 4 bases; J trimming: 7 bases; junction bases outside the gene matches: 10. CDR1 and CDR2 (germline): SGHTS, YDEGEE. The DNA for the CDR3 is TGTGCCAGCAGCGGGAGAGGGACAGGGGTCTTTGGCTACACCTTC. The encoded protein is CASSGRGTGVFGYTF.

The chain recombines TRBV24-1 with TRBJ1-6; D is uncertain. Looked up from germline, CDR1 is KGHDR and CDR2 is SFDVKD. This CDR3 contains 17 residues. V dropped 0 bases and J dropped 8 bases, with 16 bases sitting between them. CDR3 DNA sequence: TGTGCCACCAGTGATTTGCGGTACCCCGACGGTCATTCACCCCTCCACTTT. Its protein is CATSDLRYPDGHSPLHF.

This clone appeared a single time. The rearrangement links TRBV18 to TRBJ2-2, with TRBD1 identical over 7 bases. The germline CDR1 and CDR2 sequences are KGHSH and LQKENI. With V trimmed by 4 bases and J by 2 bases, 13 bases remained unmatched. The CDR3 is 18 amino acids. The CDR3 reads CASSRRQGRNSNTGELFF. The CDR3 bases are TGTGCCAGCTCACGGAGACAGGGTCGTAACTCAAACACCGGGGAGCTGTTTTTT.

The chain recombines TRBV19 with TRBJ2-3; 12 positions match TRBD2. The CDR3 length is 14 residues. Germline V gene data show CDR1 as LNHDA and CDR2 as SQIVND (reference sequence). V lost 5 bases and J lost 4; bases outside the gene matches: 1. The CDR3 is CASSSSGGADTQYF. As DNA, the CDR3 is TGTGCCAGTAGTTCTAGCGGGGGGGCAGATACGCAGTATTTT.

This chain uses TRBV6-5 with TRBJ2-7, with 10 positions matching TRBD2. CDR3 length equals 15 residues. The trim removed 7 bases at V and 5 bases at J, leaving 11 bases unmatched. Germline assignment: CDR1 MNHEY and CDR2 SVGAGI. For the CDR3, the DNA is TGTGCCAGCAAGGAGATAGCGGGAGGAATGGACGAGCAGTACTTC. Amino acids: CASKEIAGGMDEQYF.

The sample holds one count of this clone. V is TRBV9 and J is TRBJ2-5; 12 bases map to TRBD2. J lost 1 base, V lost 4 bases, and 5 bases had no gene match. Germline-derived CDR1 and CDR2 are SGDLS and YYNGEE. The CDR3 is made up of 16 amino acids. Written as DNA, the CDR3 is TGTGCCAGCAGCCCTGGACTAGCGGGGTTCCAAGAGACCCAGTACTTC. Its translation: CASSPGLAGFQETQYF.

The genes are TRBV2 and TRBJ2-7, with 10 bases identical to TRBD1. CDR1 SNHLY and CDR2 FYNNEI come from the germline V gene. The CDR3 is 12 amino acids. J gave up 7 bases and V 6 bases, and 3 bases lay outside the gene matches. The CDR3 here is CASRTGGGEQYF. CDR3 coding DNA: TGTGCCAGCAGGACAGGGGGCGGGGAGCAGTACTTC.

The gene calls are TRBV5-1 and TRBJ1-6, with a tentative D call TRBD1 (5 bases). Trimming left V 0 bases short and J 2 bases short, with 15 bases between. The CDR3 sequence is 18 residues long. Germline V gene data show CDR1 as SGHRS and CDR2 as YFSETQ. The DNA of the CDR3 is TGCGCCAGCAGCTTGGGACAGCGGAATCGGGCCTATAATTCACCCCTCCACTTT. As protein: CASSLGQRNRAYNSPLHF.

V usage is TRBV12-5 and J usage is TRBJ2-7; TRBD2 might be the D (6 bases). Trimming removed 1 base from V and 6 bases from J, with 19 bases in between. This CDR3 contains 16 residues. Germline CDR1 reads LGHNT; CDR2 reads FRNRAP. The CDR3 region has the DNA TGTGCTAGTGGTTTGGGTCAAAGGAGGGGTTTGGGCGAGCAGTACTTC. It translates to CASGLGQRRGLGEQYF.

The J gene is TRBJ2-1, the V gene TRBV9; D remains unclear. With 3 bases removed from V and 0 bases from J, the gap between germline ends came to 10 bases. CDR1 is SGDLS, CDR2 YYNGEE, per germline. The CDR3 covers 15 residues. CDR3 protein: CASSGILSSYNEQFF. The CDR3 bases are TGTGCCAGCAGCGGAATTCTGAGCTCCTACAATGAGCAGTTCTTC.

This clone appeared once. The chain couples TRBV14 to TRBJ1-1; possibly TRBD1 for D (6 bases). This CDR3 comprises 17 residues. CDR1 and CDR2 from the germline V gene are SGHDN and FVKESK. The V gene lost 2 bases and the J gene lost 7 bases, with 23 bases spanning the gap. CDR3 in amino acids: CASSQNRVLLLGGEAFF. The CDR3 DNA follows: TGTGCCAGCAGCCAAAACAGGGTCCTCTTACTCGGGGGTGAAGCTTTCTTT.

The rearrangement links TRBV6-5 to TRBJ1-4; D gene ambiguous. Germline loops: CDR1 MNHEY, CDR2 SVGAGI. The V and J ends lost 6 bases and 4 bases respectively, with 9 bases between them. The CDR3 runs 13 residues. DNA of the CDR3: TGTGCCAGCAGAGGGATGAGTAATGAAAAACTGTTTTTT. Amino acid sequence: CASRGMSNEKLFF.

The V and J genes are TRBV6-5 and TRBJ2-7, with D possibly TRBD1 on 6 matching bases. The germline V gene encodes CDR1 MNHEY and CDR2 SVGAGI. The CDR3 is 14 amino acids. V lost 4 bases and J lost 3, with 13 bases in between. The DNA for the CDR3 is TGTGCCAGCAGTTTGGGGGCCATCAACTACGAGCAGTACTTC. The encoded protein is CASSLGAINYEQYF.

This sequence joins TRBV27 and TRBJ1-6, with a weak D call TRBD1 (5 bases). The CDR3 has 12 residues. Between the trimmed V and J ends, which lost 0 bases and 13 bases, there was a span of 7 bases. Germline loops: CDR1 MNHEY, CDR2 SMNVEV (reference sequence). The CDR3 sequence is CASSLSGDPLHF. CDR3 DNA sequence: TGTGCCAGCAGTTTATCCGGGGACCCCCTCCACTTT.

The chain combines TRBV27 with TRBJ1-1, with D possibly TRBD1 on 5 matching bases. Germline V gives CDR1 MNHEY, CDR2 SMNVEV (reference sequence). Trimming cost V 6 bases and J 5 bases, with 13 bases left between them. This CDR3 spans 13 amino acids. CDR3 bases: TGTGCCAGCAGAGCCCGGGGGGGGACTGAAGCTTTCTTT. This translates into CASRARGGTEAFF.

This clone was seen a few times. This sequence joins TRBV5-1 and TRBJ2-1; TRBD2 matches at 7 bases. J gave up 9 bases and V 7 bases, and 10 bases lay outside the gene matches. Germline V gene lookup returns CDR1 SGHRS and CDR2 YFSETQ. The CDR3 sequence is 13 residues long. Here the CDR3 DNA reads TGCGCCAGCCGGGGGAGGGGAGAGGGTGAGCAGTTCTTC. It yields the protein CASRGRGEGEQFF.

The V call is TRBV11-2, the J call TRBJ2-7; possible D gene TRBD2, 6 bases. The CDR3 length is 13 residues. The germline V gene encodes CDR1 SGHAT and CDR2 FQNNGV. V was cut by 1 base and J by 10 bases, with 14 bases left in between. The CDR3 DNA is TGTGCCAGCAGCTTAGCGGAAGGGGAGGATCAGTACTTC. Encoded protein: CASSLAEGEDQYF.

V usage is TRBV10-3 and J usage is TRBJ1-1; D perhaps matches TRBD1 (5 bases). Germline CDR1 is ENHRY and CDR2 is SYGVKD. The ends were cut back, 7 bases at V and 1 base at J, with 10 bases in the middle. The CDR3 contains 13 residues. The CDR3 DNA is TGTGCCATCAATCGCGGGGGGAACACTGAAGCTTTCTTT. Its translation: CAINRGGNTEAFF.

This clone has more than one count but fewer than ten. The chain joins TRBV11-2 to TRBJ1-2; D not resolved. V lost 5 bases and J 8 bases, leaving 15 bases between the germline ends. Germline V gene data show CDR1 as SGHAT and CDR2 as FQNNGV. This CDR3 comprises 13 residues. The CDR3 reads CASSPRFAEGYTF. In DNA form, the CDR3 reads TGTGCCAGCAGCCCCCGATTTGCCGAGGGCTACACCTTC.